The present T cell receptor (beta chain) was sequenced within a study of CD8 T cells in ankylosing spondylitis. The CDR3 is made up of 15 amino acids. The J segment lost 6 bases and the V segment lost 2 bases, leaving 8 bases of the junction unmatched. Germline V gene lookup returns CDR1 SGHRS and CDR2 YFSETQ. Each CDR3 protein is one row after TCRdb ran MiXCR on the 5' RACE reads. The sample comprises fewer than 250,000 distinct CDR3 sequences, 10% of which are singletons, and 2% to 3% rests with the top ten. Study conclusions and caveats: Reportedly, disease-linked clones are significantly enriched in ankylosing spondylitis patients' matched synovial fluid.

The sample holds many counts of this clonotype. Its antigen is currently unknown. The receptor's source is a male donor with ankylosing spondylitis or in good health (not recorded which). Sequenced: blood, either unsorted or a sorted T cell fraction (not recorded which). The chain recombines TRBV5-1 with TRBJ2-1; 7 nucleotides align to TRBD1. CDR3 loop: CASSLGTEAFNEQFF. Here the CDR3 DNA reads TGCGCCAGCAGCTTAGGGACAGAGGCATTCAATGAGCAGTTCTTC. The full variable domain, rest sourced from reference TRBV5-1 and TRBJ2-1, is KAGVTQTPRYLIKTRGQQVTLSCSPISGHRSVSWYQQTPGQGLQFLFEYFSETQRNKGNFPGRFSGRQFSNSRSEMNVSTLELGDSALYLCASSLGTEAFNEQFFGPGTRLTVL.